Shown below are 27 T cell receptor beta chains from a single sample sequenced in a study of T cell repertoires in cytomegalovirus infection. TCRdb used MiXCR to reprocess the reads, holding one entry per CDR3 protein. The sample contains approximately 600,000 distinct CDR3 sequences, roughly 43% of which appear only once. Their antigens remain unidentified. Source: cultured PBMCs, taken from culture after CMV antigen stimulation. These receptors were obtained from a human donor in good health (CMV status not recorded). Some clones in this sample may be carry-over from other donors' samples.

This clonotype appeared a few times. The rearrangement uses TRBV7-2 and TRBJ2-7; 8 bases are a match to TRBD1. The germline V gene has CDR1 SGHTA and CDR2 FQGNSA. J was trimmed by 2 bases and V by 4 bases; bases with no gene match: 4. CDR3 size: 14 residues. The CDR3 DNA reads TGTGCCAGCAGCTGGCGACAGGGGCCCTACGAGCAGTACTTC. As protein: CASSWRQGPYEQYF. The full variable domain, completed using reference TRBV7-2 and TRBJ2-7, is GAGVSQSPSNKVTEKGKDVELRCDPISGHTALYWYRQSLGQGLEFLIYFQGNSAPDKSGLPSDRFSAERTGGSVSTLTIQRTQQEDSAVYLCASSWRQGPYEQYFGPGTRLTVT.

V usage is TRBV12-3 or TRBV12-4 and J usage is TRBJ2-7; 11 nucleotides align to TRBD1. The CDR3 runs to 15 residues. V shed 6 bases, J shed 0 bases, and the junction held 4 bases outside the gene matches. CDR3 protein: CASSPDRGLSYEQYF. The CDR3, as DNA: TGTGCCAGCAGCCCGGACAGGGGGCTCTCCTACGAGCAGTACTTC.

The chain couples TRBV10-3 to TRBJ2-6, with D perhaps TRBD1 (5 bases). The CDR3 has 17 amino acids. Germline V gene sequence: CDR1 ENHRY, CDR2 SYGVKD. The V gene lost 4 bases and the J gene lost 0 bases, with 13 bases spanning the gap. In DNA form, the CDR3 reads TGTGCCATCAGTGTAAGGGGTCAACCCTCTGGGGCCAACGTCCTGACTTTC. It encodes CAISVRGQPSGANVLTF.

This rearrangement joins TRBV7-2 to TRBJ2-3; TRBD2 aligns across 11 bases. This CDR3 comprises 20 residues. Germline CDR1 and CDR2: SGHTA and FQGNSA. The V gene end was trimmed by 5 bases and the J gene end by 2 bases; junction bases not matched to a gene: 18. The CDR3 bases are TGTGCCAGCAGCCAGCCCGGGCTAGCGGGGGGCGTATGGGACACAGATACGCAGTATTTT. Protein product: CASSQPGLAGGVWDTDTQYF.

This clonotype has a handful of counts. The chain carries TRBV12-3 or TRBV12-4 and TRBJ1-1, with 8 nucleotides matching TRBD1. V shed 6 bases and J 5 bases; nucleotides not matched to a gene: 8. The CDR3 sequence is 14 residues long. Here the CDR3 reads CASSLDREWTEAFF. Written as DNA, the CDR3 is TGTGCCAGCAGCCTGGACAGGGAATGGACTGAAGCTTTCTTT.

The rearrangement links TRBV19 to TRBJ2-2, with 9 bases that match TRBD1. J was trimmed by 2 bases and V by 8 bases; bases with no gene match: 3. The germline V gene encodes CDR1 LNHDA and CDR2 SQIVND (reference sequence). The CDR3 sequence is 14 residues long. CDR3 residues: CASGDRENTGELFF. The CDR3, as DNA: TGTGCCAGTGGGGACAGGGAAAACACCGGGGAGCTGTTTTTT.

This clonotype was counted between two and nine times. CDR3: CASSLFGGGSKNIQYF. CDR3 bases: TGTGCCAGCAGCTTATTTGGAGGGGGTTCCAAAAACATTCAGTACTTC. The V call is TRBV11-2, the J call TRBJ2-4; D tentatively reads TRBD1 or TRBD2 (6 bases each). V lost 2 bases and J lost 2, with 13 bases in between. Germline loops: CDR1 SGHAT, CDR2 FQNNGV. The CDR3 contains 16 residues.

This clonotype was counted between two and nine times. The V and J genes are TRBV7-8 and TRBJ1-5, with 7 bases lining up with TRBD1. Per the germline V gene, CDR1 is SGHVS and CDR2 is FQNEAQ. CDR3 length: 16 amino acids. Trimming cost V 5 bases and J 4 bases; bases outside gene matches: 11. CDR3: CASSHSHRGDNQPQHF. CDR3 nucleotide sequence: TGTGCCAGCAGCCATAGCCACAGGGGCGATAATCAGCCCCAGCATTTT.

The chain has TRBV14 and TRBJ1-3; D is ambiguous. The V end was cut by 8 bases, the J end by 0 bases, with 11 bases between. The CDR3 has 14 amino acids. The V gene's germline CDR1 is SGHDN and CDR2 FVKESK. The CDR3 is CASSPTDSGNTIYF. As DNA, the CDR3 is TGTGCCAGCTCGCCTACAGACTCTGGAAACACCATATATTTT.

This chain joins TRBV18 and TRBJ1-2, with D possibly being TRBD1 (5 bases). Germline V gene data show CDR1 as KGHSH and CDR2 as LQKENI. The CDR3 is made up of 15 amino acids. Trimming removed 4 bases from V and 2 bases from J, with 14 bases in between. As DNA, the CDR3 is TGTGCCAGCTCACAATTTCGGGACGGAAACTATGGCTACACCTTC. Its translation: CASSQFRDGNYGYTF.

This sequence joins TRBV6-2 or TRBV6-3 and TRBJ2-2; D may be TRBD2 (5 bases). From germline, CDR1 is MNHEY and CDR2 SVGEGT. V lost 6 bases and J 0 bases, leaving 11 bases between the germline ends. The CDR3 has 15 amino acids. The CDR3 nucleotides read TGTGCCAGCAGCCGCCCCGGGACGAACACCGGGGAGCTGTTTTTT. Translating gives CASSRPGTNTGELFF.

In its sample, this clonotype was seen a few times. J is TRBJ1-1 and V is TRBV6-6; the D is unclear. There are 13 residues in the CDR3. Germline CDR1 and CDR2: MNHNY and SVGAGI (reference sequence). The V end was cut by 5 bases, the J end by 1 base, with 8 bases between. CDR3 amino acids: CASSGDPNTEAFF. The CDR3 DNA follows: TGTGCCAGCAGTGGCGATCCGAACACTGAAGCTTTCTTT.

The chain has TRBV20-1 and TRBJ2-7; TRBD1 agrees at 9 bases. The CDR3 length is 15 residues. J lost 2 bases, V lost 1 base, and 6 bases had no gene match. CDR1 and CDR2 from the germline V gene are DFQATT and SNEGSKA (reference sequence). The CDR3 loop is CSARGRDRDAYEQYF. In nucleotides, the CDR3 is TGCAGTGCTAGAGGACGGGACAGGGATGCCTACGAGCAGTACTTC.

This clonotype occurred once. V usage is TRBV5-6 and J usage is TRBJ2-1; weak D call: TRBD2 (6 bases). CDR3 size: 14 residues. The V gene's germline CDR1 is SGHDT and CDR2 YYEEEE. The V end lost 2 bases, the J end lost 12 bases, and 18 bases lay between the germline ends. For the CDR3, the DNA is TGTGCCAGCAGCTTAGTGGAGGGAACGGATGGGCAGTTCTTC. Amino acid sequence: CASSLVEGTDGQFF.

In this sample, this clonotype turned up a few times. The gene calls are TRBV7-2 and TRBJ2-3; D gene ambiguous. The CDR3 loop spans 17 amino acids. From germline, CDR1 is SGHTA and CDR2 FQGNSA. The ends were cut back, 0 bases at V and 2 bases at J, with 15 bases in the middle. CDR3 protein: CASSLAIRIRPTDTQYF. In DNA, the CDR3 is TGTGCCAGCAGCTTAGCGATCCGGATTAGGCCCACAGATACGCAGTATTTT.

CDR3 bases: TGCAGTGCTAGAGAGGGCGGTGTCCTTAGCGGCTACACCTTC. This codes for CSAREGGVLSGYTF. The chain couples TRBV20-1 to TRBJ1-2; D unclear. The germline V gene has CDR1 DFQATT and CDR2 SNEGSKA (reference sequence). The CDR3 consists of 14 residues. Trimming took 0 bases from V and 8 from J, leaving 16 bases between them.

This clonotype has more than one count but fewer than ten. This chain links TRBV7-8 with TRBJ1-2; the D gene is possibly TRBD1 (5 bases). V shed 6 bases and J shed 2 bases, with 10 bases lying between them. Per the germline V gene, CDR1 is SGHVS and CDR2 is FQNEAQ. The CDR3 has 13 amino acids. CDR3 sequence reads: CASSADRNYGYTF. The CDR3 region has the DNA TGTGCCAGCAGTGCCGACAGAAACTATGGCTACACCTTC.

The rearrangement joins TRBV2 to TRBJ2-7; D gene unclear. Germline V gene lookup returns CDR1 SNHLY and CDR2 FYNNEI. The CDR3 runs 11 residues. V lost 7 bases and J lost 2, with 6 bases in between. The CDR3 region is CASTITYEQYF. CDR3 bases: TGTGCCAGCACAATCACCTACGAGCAGTACTTC.

A few counts support this clonotype. This rearrangement joins TRBV9 to TRBJ2-6; D unresolved. Germline V CDR1 and CDR2: SGDLS, YYNGEE. The CDR3 consists of 16 residues. V lost 3 bases and J lost 2, with 12 bases in between. This chain's CDR3 is CASSAYVDAGANVLTF. In nucleotides, the CDR3 is TGTGCCAGCAGCGCGTATGTAGACGCTGGGGCCAACGTCCTGACTTTC.

This clonotype was observed a handful of times. The chain joins TRBV19 to TRBJ2-7, with D perhaps assigned TRBD1 or TRBD2 (5 bases each). Germline V lookup: CDR1 LNHDA, CDR2 SQIVND (reference sequence). Deletions cut 0 bases from V and 4 bases from J, with 10 bases between. The CDR3 totals 14 residues. In DNA, the CDR3 is TGTGCCAGTAGTATAGATCGTGAGGGGTACGAGCAGTACTTC. Amino acids: CASSIDREGYEQYF.

For this clonotype: Compared with germline, one end of the junction differs, possibly owing to a read error. The rearrangement links TRBV7-3 to TRBJ2-7; maybe TRBD2 (5 bases). The germline V gene has CDR1 SGHTA and CDR2 FQGTGA. This CDR3 spans 13 amino acids. The CDR3 loop is CAGSGPSSGEQYF. CDR3 bases: TGTGCCGGCAGCGGTCCATCTTCGGGCGAGCAGTACTTC.

The J gene is TRBJ2-7, the V gene TRBV10-3; D is unresolved. Trimming stripped 5 bases from V and 2 bases from J, with 10 bases between. The CDR3 is 13 residues long. Per germline, CDR1 ENHRY and CDR2 SYGVKD. The CDR3, as DNA: TGTGCCATCAGTTATGCGGAAGCCTACGAGCAGTACTTC. Translating it yields CAISYAEAYEQYF.

This chain links TRBV4-3 with TRBJ2-2, with D perhaps matching TRBD2 (6 bases). The germline CDR1 and CDR2 sequences are LGHNA and YSLEER. The length of the CDR3 is 17 residues. The V end was cut by 0 bases, the J end by 1 base, with 12 bases between. DNA of the CDR3: TGCGCCAGCAGCCAAGAAGCCCCAGCGGGGAACACCGGGGAGCTGTTTTTT. It translates to CASSQEAPAGNTGELFF.

The chain carries TRBV4-3 and TRBJ2-3, with D possibly being TRBD2 (5 bases). Trimming removed 2 bases from V and 9 bases from J, with 12 bases in between. The CDR3 runs 13 residues. The germline V gene encodes CDR1 LGHNA and CDR2 YSLEER. In nucleotides, the CDR3 is TGCGCCAGCAGCCAAAACTCCCTAGCCACGCAGTATTTT. It specifies CASSQNSLATQYF.

The gene calls are TRBV28 and TRBJ1-4; possibly TRBD1 for D (5 bases). CDR1 MDHEN and CDR2 SYDVKM come from the germline V gene. This CDR3 has 15 residues. Trimming cost V 5 bases and J 6 bases, with 16 bases left between them. The CDR3 nucleotides read TGTGCCAGCAGTAGGTTTAGGGGCGGGGATGAAAAACTGTTTTTT. This gives the protein CASSRFRGGDEKLFF.

The CDR3 sequence is CSARGGTGGLANYGYTF. As DNA, the CDR3 is TGCAGTGCCAGGGGAGGTACAGGAGGGTTAGCTAACTATGGCTACACCTTC. The gene calls are TRBV20-1 and TRBJ1-2; possible D gene TRBD1, 6 bases. CDR3 length equals 17 residues. Per the germline V gene, CDR1 is DFQATT and CDR2 is SNEGSKA (reference sequence). The V gene lost 6 bases and the J gene lost 0 bases, with 23 bases spanning the gap.

V and J are TRBV6-2 or TRBV6-3 and TRBJ2-1; the D call may be TRBD1 or TRBD2 (5 bases each). Germline lookup yields CDR1 MNHEY and CDR2 SVGEGT. The CDR3 extends over 15 amino acids. V was pared by 2 bases and J by 6 bases, with 14 bases between. The CDR3: CASSYTGPRRNEQFF. Written as DNA, the CDR3 is TGTGCCAGCAGTTACACGGGACCCCGCCGCAATGAGCAGTTCTTC.